The entry below describes one T cell receptor beta chain. As yet, its antigen is unknown. Template material for amplifying TCR beta CDR3 regions consisted of RNA transcripts. A first-round RT-PCR of the TCR CDR3 used the HTBI primer set. MiXCR, applied by TCRdb to the multiplex PCR reads, yields one record per CDR3 protein. The sample has under 250,000 distinct CDR3 sequences, 17% seen once. This sample was included in a study of T cells in Graves' hyperthyroidism and ophthalmopathy. Findings of the study overall: Most expanded thyroid clonotypes above 0.001 recurred in blood. Stable hyperthyroidism was told apart from ophthalmopathy by a model built on 13 V-J features.

The CDR3 has 15 residues. Germline CDR1 and CDR2: SGHNT and YYREEE (reference sequence). Trimming at V came to 5 bases and at J to 4 bases, leaving 5 bases not matched to a gene. Sequencing was carried out using blood. The chain recombines TRBV5-4 with TRBJ2-3, with TRBD2 matching 12 bases. This TCR was recovered from a man in his forties or fifties with Graves' hyperthyroidism. CDR3 region: CASRASGRASDTQYF. DNA for the CDR3: TGTGCCAGCAGGGCTAGCGGGAGGGCCTCAGATACGCAGTATTTT.